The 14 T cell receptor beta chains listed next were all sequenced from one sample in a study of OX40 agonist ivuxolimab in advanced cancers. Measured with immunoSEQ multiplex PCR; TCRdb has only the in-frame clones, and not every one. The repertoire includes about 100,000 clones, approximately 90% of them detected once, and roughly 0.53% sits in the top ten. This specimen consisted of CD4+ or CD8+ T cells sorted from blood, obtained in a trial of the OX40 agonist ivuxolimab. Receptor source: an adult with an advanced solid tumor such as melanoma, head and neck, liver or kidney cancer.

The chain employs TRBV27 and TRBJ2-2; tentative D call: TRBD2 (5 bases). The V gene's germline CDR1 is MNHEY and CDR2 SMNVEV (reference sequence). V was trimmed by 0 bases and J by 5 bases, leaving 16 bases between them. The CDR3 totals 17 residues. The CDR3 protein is CASSLSVAGGRTGELFF. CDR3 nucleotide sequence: TGTGCCAGCAGTTTATCGGTCGCGGGTGGTCGAACCGGGGAGCTGTTTTTT.

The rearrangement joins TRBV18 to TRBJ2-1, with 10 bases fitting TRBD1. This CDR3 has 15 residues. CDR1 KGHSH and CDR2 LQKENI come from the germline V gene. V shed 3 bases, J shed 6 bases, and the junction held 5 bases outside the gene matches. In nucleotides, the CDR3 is TGTGCCAGCTCACCTCGGACAGGGGGTTCCAATGAGCAGTTCTTC. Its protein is CASSPRTGGSNEQFF.

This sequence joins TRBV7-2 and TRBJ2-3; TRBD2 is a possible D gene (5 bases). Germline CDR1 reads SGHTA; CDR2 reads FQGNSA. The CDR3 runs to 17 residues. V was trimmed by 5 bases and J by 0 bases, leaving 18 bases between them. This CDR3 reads CASSASPSQASTDTQYF. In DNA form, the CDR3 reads TGTGCCAGCAGCGCTAGCCCTAGCCAAGCAAGCACAGATACGCAGTATTTT.

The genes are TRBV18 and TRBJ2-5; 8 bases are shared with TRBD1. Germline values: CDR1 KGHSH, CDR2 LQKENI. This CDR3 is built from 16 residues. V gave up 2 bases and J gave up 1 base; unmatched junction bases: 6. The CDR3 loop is CASSPSRQGLQETQYF. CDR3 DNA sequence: TGTGCCAGCTCACCAAGCAGACAGGGGCTCCAAGAGACCCAGTACTTC. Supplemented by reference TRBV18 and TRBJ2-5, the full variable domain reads NAGVMQNPRHLVRRRGQEARLRCSPMKGHSHVYWYRQLPEEGLKFMVYLQKENIIDESGMPKERFSAEFPKEGPSILRIQQVVRGDSAAYFCASSPSRQGLQETQYFGPGTRLLVL.

The CDR3 DNA follows: TGTGCCAGCAGCTTAGAGGGGACAGGGATCCAAAAACTGTTTTTT. It translates to CASSLEGTGIQKLFF. The genes are TRBV11-3 and TRBJ1-4; TRBD1 agrees at 9 bases. With 0 bases clipped from V and 9 bases from J, the junction kept 5 bases outside the gene matches. CDR3 length equals 15 residues. Germline V lookup: CDR1 SGHNT, CDR2 YENEEA.

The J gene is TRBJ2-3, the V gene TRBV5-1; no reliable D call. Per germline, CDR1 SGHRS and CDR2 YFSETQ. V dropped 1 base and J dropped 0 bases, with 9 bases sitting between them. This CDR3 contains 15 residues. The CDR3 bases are TGCGCCAGCAGCTTGATGGGGTCTAGCACAGATACGCAGTATTTT. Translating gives CASSLMGSSTDTQYF.

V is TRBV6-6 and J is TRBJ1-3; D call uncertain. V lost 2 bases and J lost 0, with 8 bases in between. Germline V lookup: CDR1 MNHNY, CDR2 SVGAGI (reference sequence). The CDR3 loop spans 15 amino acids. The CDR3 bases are TGTGCCAGCAGTTACAGCTATAGCTCTGGAAACACCATATATTTT. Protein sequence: CASSYSYSSGNTIYF.

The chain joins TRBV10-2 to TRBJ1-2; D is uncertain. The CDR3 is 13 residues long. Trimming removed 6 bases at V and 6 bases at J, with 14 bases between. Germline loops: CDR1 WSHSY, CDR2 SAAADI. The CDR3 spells CASSPLPENGYTF. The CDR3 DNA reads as TGCGCCAGCAGCCCTCTTCCAGAGAATGGCTACACCTTC.

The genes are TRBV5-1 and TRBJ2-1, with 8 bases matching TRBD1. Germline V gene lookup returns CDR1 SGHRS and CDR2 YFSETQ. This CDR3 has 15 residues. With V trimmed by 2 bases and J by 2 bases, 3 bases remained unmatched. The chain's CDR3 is CASSFRDRTYNEQFF. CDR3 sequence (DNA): TGCGCCAGCAGCTTCCGGGACAGGACCTACAATGAGCAGTTCTTC. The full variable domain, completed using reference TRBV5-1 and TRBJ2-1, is KAGVTQTPRYLIKTRGQQVTLSCSPISGHRSVSWYQQTPGQGLQFLFEYFSETQRNKGNFPGRFSGRQFSNSRSEMNVSTLELGDSALYLCASSFRDRTYNEQFFGPGTRLTVL.

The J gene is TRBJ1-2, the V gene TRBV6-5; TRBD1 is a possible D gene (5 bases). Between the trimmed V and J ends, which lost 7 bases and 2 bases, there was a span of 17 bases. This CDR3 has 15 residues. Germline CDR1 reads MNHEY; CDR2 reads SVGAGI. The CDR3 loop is CASKWEGNLNYGYTF. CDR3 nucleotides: TGTGCCAGCAAGTGGGAGGGGAACCTAAACTATGGCTACACCTTC.

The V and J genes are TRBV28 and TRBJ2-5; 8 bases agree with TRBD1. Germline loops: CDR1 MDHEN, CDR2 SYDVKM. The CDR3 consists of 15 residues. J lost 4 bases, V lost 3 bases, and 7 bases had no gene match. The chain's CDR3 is CASSLVGQGLETQYF. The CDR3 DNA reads TGTGCCAGCAGTTTGGTCGGACAGGGATTAGAGACCCAGTACTTC.

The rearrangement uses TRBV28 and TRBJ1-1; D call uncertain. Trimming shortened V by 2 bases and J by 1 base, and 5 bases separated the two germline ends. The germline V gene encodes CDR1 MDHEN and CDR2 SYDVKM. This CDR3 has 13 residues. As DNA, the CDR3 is TGTGCCAGCAGTTTACCACAGAACACTGAAGCTTTCTTT. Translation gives CASSLPQNTEAFF.

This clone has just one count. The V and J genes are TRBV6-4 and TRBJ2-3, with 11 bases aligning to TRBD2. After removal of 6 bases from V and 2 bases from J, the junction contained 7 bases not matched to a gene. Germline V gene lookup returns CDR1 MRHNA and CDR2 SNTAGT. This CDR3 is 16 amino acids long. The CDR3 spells CASSLKTSGVTDTQYF. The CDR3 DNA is TGTGCCAGCAGCCTCAAGACTAGCGGGGTCACAGATACGCAGTATTTT.

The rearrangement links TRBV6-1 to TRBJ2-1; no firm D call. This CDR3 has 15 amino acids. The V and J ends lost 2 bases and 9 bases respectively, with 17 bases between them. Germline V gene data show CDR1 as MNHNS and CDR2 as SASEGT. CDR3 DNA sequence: TGTGCCAGCAGTGAAAGTCTCCCCACCCGTGGTGAGCAGTTCTTC. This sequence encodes CASSESLPTRGEQFF.